One and the same sample provided the 2 T cell receptor beta chains below, sequenced in a study of CD8 T cells in Susac syndrome. The authors reverse transcribed about 0.5 to 1 ug RNA with random hexamers. TCRdb fed the immunoSEQ multiplex PCR reads into MiXCR, producing one record per CDR3 protein. Found here are approximately 230,000 distinct CDR3 sequences, around 93% of them singletons; the top ten hold 0.065% to 0.08%. Sequenced input: CD4+ T cells from PBMCs. These receptors all come from a human donor with multiple sclerosis.

The chain uses TRBV20-1 and TRBJ1-6, with D unresolved. V was cut by 1 base and J by 0 bases, with 7 bases left in between. Looked up from germline, CDR1 is DFQATT and CDR2 is SNEGSKA (reference sequence). The length of the CDR3 is 15 residues. The DNA of the CDR3 is TGCAGTGCTAGAGGCGTGCTCTCCTATAATTCACCCCTCCACTTT. It encodes CSARGVLSYNSPLHF.

The chain joins TRBV27 to TRBJ2-7, with 9 bases aligning to TRBD1. Germline values: CDR1 MNHEY, CDR2 SMNVEV (reference sequence). This CDR3 is 19 amino acids long. Trimming removed 6 bases from V and 2 bases from J; junction bases left unmatched: 20. The CDR3 DNA reads as TGTGCCAGCAGCTCTCTACCGGGACAGGGCTACTTTTCGACCTACGAGCAGTACTTC. Translated, it gives CASSSLPGQGYFSTYEQYF.